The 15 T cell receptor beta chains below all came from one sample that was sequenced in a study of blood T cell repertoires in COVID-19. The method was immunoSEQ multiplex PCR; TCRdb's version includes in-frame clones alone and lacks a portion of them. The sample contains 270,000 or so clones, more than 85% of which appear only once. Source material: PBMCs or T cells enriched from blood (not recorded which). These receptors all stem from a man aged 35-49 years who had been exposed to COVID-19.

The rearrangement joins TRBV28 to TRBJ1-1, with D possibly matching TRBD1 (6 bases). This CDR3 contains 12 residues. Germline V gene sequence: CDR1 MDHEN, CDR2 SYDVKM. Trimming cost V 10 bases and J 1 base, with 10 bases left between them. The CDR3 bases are TGTGCCATAGGGGGTTGGAACACTGAAGCTTTCTTT. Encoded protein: CAIGGWNTEAFF.

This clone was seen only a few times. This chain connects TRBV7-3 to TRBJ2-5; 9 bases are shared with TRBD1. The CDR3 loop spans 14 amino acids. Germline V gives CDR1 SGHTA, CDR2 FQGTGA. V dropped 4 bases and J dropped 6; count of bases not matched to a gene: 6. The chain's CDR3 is CASSSGTGIQTQYF. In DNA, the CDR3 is TGTGCCAGCAGCTCCGGGACAGGGATCCAGACCCAGTACTTC. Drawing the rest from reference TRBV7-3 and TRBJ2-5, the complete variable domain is GAGVSQTPSNKVTEKGKYVELRCDPISGHTALYWYRQSLGQGPEFLIYFQGTGAADDSGLPNDRFFAVRPEGSVSTLKIQRTERGDSAVYLCASSSGTGIQTQYFGPGTRLLVL.

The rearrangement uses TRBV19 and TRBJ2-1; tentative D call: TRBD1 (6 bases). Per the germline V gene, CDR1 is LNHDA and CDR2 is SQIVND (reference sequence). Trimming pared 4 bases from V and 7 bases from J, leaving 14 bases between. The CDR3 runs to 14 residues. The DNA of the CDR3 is TGTGCCAGTAGTAAAGCAATACAGGGAAATGAGCAGTTCTTC. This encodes CASSKAIQGNEQFF.

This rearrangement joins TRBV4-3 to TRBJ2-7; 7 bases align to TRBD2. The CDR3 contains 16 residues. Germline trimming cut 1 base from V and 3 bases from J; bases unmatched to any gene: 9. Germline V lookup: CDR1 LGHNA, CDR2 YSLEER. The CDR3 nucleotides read TGCGCCAGCAGCCAAGTATTCTCGGGAGGCGGCTACGAGCAGTACTTC. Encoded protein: CASSQVFSGGGYEQYF.

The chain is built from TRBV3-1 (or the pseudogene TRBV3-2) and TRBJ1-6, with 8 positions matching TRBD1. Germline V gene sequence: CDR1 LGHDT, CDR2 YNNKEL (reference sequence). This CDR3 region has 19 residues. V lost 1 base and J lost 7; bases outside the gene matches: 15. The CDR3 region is CASSQVQGTGGLGNSPLHF. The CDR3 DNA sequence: TGTGCCAGCAGCCAAGTACAAGGGACAGGAGGCCTTGGGAATTCACCCCTCCACTTT.

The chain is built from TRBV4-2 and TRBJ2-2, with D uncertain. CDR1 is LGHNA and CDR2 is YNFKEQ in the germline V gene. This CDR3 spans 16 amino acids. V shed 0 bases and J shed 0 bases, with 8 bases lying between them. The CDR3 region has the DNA TGTGCCAGCAGCCAAGAGTTGAGCCCGAACACCGGGGAGCTGTTTTTT. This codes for CASSQELSPNTGELFF.

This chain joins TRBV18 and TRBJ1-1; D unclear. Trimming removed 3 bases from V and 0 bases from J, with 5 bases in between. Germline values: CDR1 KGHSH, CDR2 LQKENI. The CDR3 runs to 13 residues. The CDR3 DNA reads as TGTGCCAGCTCACCTTTCATGAACACTGAAGCTTTCTTT. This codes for CASSPFMNTEAFF.

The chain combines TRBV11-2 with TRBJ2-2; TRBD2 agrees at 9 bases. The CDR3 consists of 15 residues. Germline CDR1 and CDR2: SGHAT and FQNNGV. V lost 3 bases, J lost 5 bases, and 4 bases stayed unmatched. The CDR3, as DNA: TGTGCCAGCAGCTTCGGGCGGGAGGGGACCGGGGAGCTGTTTTTT. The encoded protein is CASSFGREGTGELFF.

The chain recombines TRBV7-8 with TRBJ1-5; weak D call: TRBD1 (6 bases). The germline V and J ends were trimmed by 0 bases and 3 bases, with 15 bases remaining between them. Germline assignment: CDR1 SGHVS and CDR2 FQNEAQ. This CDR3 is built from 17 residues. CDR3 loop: CASSLAVGQGINQPQHF. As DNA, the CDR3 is TGTGCCAGCAGCTTAGCCGTGGGGCAGGGGATCAATCAGCCCCAGCATTTT. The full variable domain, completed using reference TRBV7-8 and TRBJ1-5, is GAGVSQSPRYKVAKRGQDVALRCDPISGHVSLFWYQQALGQGPEFLTYFQNEAQLDKSGLPSDRFFAERPEGSVSTLKIQRTQQEDSAVYLCASSLAVGQGINQPQHFGDGTRLSIL.

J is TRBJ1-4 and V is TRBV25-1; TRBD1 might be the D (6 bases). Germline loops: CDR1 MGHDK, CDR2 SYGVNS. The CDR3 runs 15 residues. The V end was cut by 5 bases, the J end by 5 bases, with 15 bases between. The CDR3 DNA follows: TGTGCCAGCAGTCCTATAGTGGACAGAAATGAAAAACTGTTTTTT. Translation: CASSPIVDRNEKLFF.

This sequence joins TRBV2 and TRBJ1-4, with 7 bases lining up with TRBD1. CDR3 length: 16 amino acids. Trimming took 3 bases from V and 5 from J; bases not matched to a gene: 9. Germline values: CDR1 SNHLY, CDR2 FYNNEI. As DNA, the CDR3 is TGTGCCAGCAGTGAGTGGGCCGGGACAGCAAATGAAAAACTGTTTTTT. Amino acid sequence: CASSEWAGTANEKLFF.

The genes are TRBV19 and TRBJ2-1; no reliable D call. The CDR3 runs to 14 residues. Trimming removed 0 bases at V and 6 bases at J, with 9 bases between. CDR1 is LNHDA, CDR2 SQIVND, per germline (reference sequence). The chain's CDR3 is CASSIDFSVNEQFF. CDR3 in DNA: TGTGCCAGTAGTATAGATTTCTCAGTCAATGAGCAGTTCTTC.

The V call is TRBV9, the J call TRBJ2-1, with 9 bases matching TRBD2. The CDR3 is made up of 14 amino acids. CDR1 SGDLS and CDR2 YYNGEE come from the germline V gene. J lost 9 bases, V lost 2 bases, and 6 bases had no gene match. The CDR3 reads CASSVTSGSVEQFF. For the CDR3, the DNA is TGTGCCAGCAGCGTTACTAGCGGGTCGGTTGAGCAGTTCTTC.

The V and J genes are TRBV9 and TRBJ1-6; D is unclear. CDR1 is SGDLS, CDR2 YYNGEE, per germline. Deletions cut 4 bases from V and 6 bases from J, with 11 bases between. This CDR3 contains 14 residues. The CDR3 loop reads CASSPLLRNSPLHF. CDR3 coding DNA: TGTGCCAGCAGCCCTTTGCTACGTAATTCACCCCTCCACTTT.

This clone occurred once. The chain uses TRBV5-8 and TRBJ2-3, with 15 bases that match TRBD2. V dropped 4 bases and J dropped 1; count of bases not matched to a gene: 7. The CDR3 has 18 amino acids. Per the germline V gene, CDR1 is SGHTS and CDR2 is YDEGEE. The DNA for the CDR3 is TGTGCCAGCAGCCCTGGACTAGCGGGAGGGACTGGCACAGATACGCAGTATTTT. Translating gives CASSPGLAGGTGTDTQYF.